This T cell receptor (beta chain) was sequenced in a study of metastatic and nonmetastatic thyroid tumors (dated by TCRdb to the early 2020s). With respect to the entire study: For patients with malignant and with benign thyroid disease, the researchers compared repertoires between peripheral blood samples and tumor or nodule tissue samples.

Before undergoing thyroid surgery, none of the patients had been given any kind of treatment. The study retrospectively analysed patient clinical samples collected from the early 2010s to the late 2010s using T-cell receptor beta sequencing. Study-wide findings and limitations: TCR beta diversity was reported as significantly higher in malignant tumors than in benign nodules, in both blood and tumor samples.

The library was generated by PCR. Sequencing was carried out with an Illumina HiSeq 4000. High-throughput sequencing was used to profile the TCR beta-chain CDR3 region of each patient. The original methods were these. The researchers built a classifier to tell apart papillary thyroid cancer patients with distant metastasis, based on CDR3 differences among clinicopathological groups. The Shannon index was used to assess repertoire diversity, and the Morisita-Horn index was used to assess tumor-blood repertoire similarity. TCRdb passed the public sequencing reads through fastp at Q25 and MiXCR, retaining productive beta sequences. These V and J calls originate from TCRdb's pipeline instead of the authors' own analysis. In all, the sample holds roughly 30,000 clones, and around 30% of those were seen once. The top ten constitute more than 25% of the sample. This clone occurred a few times. Its antigen specificity is not known. No clone much larger than this one lies a single base away; base qualities are absent.

The source is a female donor with papillary thyroid cancer or a benign thyroid nodule (not recorded which). Some clones in this sample may be carry-over from other donors' samples. Sequences were obtained from blood.

This receptor has the CDR3 CASSLAGCTYEQYF. The DNA reads as follows: TGTGCCAGCAGCCTAGCGGGATGCACCTACGAGCAGTACTTC. Recombination linked TRBV6-1 to TRBJ2-7; 9 bases in between match TRBD2. V lost 6 bases and J lost 2 bases, and the count of bases not matched to a germline gene is 5. Reading the germline V gene gives CDR1 MNHNS and CDR2 SASEGT. Including cysteine and phenylalanine, the CDR3 has 14 amino acids. Just CDR3 DNA is preserved here, 42 bases in frame from base 1.